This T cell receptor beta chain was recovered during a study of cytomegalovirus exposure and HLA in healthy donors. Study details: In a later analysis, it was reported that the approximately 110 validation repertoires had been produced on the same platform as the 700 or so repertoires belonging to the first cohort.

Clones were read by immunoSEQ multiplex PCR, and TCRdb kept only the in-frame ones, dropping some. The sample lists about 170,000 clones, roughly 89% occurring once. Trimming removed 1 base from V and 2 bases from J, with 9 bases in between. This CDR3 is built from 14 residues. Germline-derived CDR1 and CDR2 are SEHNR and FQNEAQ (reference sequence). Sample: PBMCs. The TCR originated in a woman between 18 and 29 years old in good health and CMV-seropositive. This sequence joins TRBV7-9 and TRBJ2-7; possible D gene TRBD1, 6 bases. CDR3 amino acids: CASSLDEGAYEQYF. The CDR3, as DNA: TGTGCCAGCAGCTTAGACGAGGGGGCCTACGAGCAGTACTTC.